This paragraph reports one T cell receptor (beta chain). Its binding antigen is unknown. Base qualities are not recorded, but no much larger clone differs from it by a single base. The cohort was made up of under 800 healthy bone marrow donors. At the time of sampling, every cohort member was nominally healthy, though immune exposures that went unrecorded were likely present. The donor tested CMV seronegative and was one of the 352 seronegative cohort members. A peripheral blood sample was collected from each donor, and TCR beta sequencing was performed on peripheral blood mononuclear cells. Genomic DNA was extracted from the blood cell samples with the Qiagen DNeasy Blood Extraction Kit. V is pared back by 0 bases and J by 6 bases, with 13 bases lying between the germline termini. The CDR3 covers 14 residues, taking in both the cysteine and the phenylalanine. Only the CDR3 part of the read is kept: 42 bases, read in frame from the first base. The CDR1 and CDR2 encoded by the germline V gene are SGDLS and YYNGEE.

To prepare the library, the immunoSEQ multiplex PCR assay was applied. For the multiplex PCR, a mixture combining 60 forward primers for TCR Vbeta segments and 13 reverse primers for TCR Jbeta segments was used. The CDR3 region of rearranged TCR beta genes was amplified from genomic DNA by a multiplex PCR assay. The amplified TCR beta libraries were sequenced on the Illumina HiSeq System as 87-base-pair reads. As for the authors' bioinformatics: Across the 600 to 700 repertoires, a later analysis counted roughly 84 million unique TCR beta chains, approximately 10 million of which were shared by at least two donors. To remove PCR and sequencing errors, raw reads were error-corrected and collapsed into unique sequences using a nearest-neighbor algorithm that merged closely related sequences. To assign V, D and J gene segments, CDR3 sequences were aligned to IMGT reference sequences. Each retained sequence needed at least a six-nucleotide match to both a V gene segment and a J gene segment. Rearrangements were classified as productive when the CDR3 lacked stop codons and remained in frame with V and J, and all other rearrangements were classified as non-productive. CDR3 was defined according to IMGT convention as the region running from the second conserved V-encoded cysteine to the conserved J-encoded phenylalanine. Sequences without an unambiguous match to a single V gene segment were excluded from the earlier analysis of about 630 of the donors. An earlier analysis of 500 to 600 of the donors classified V segments as functional when productive rearrangements were above 56.7% and as segregating when the standard deviation between donors was above 5%. A statistical classification framework was developed to diagnose cytomegalovirus status using the catalog of TCR beta chain sequences. A later analysis assigned V and J genes by comparing TCR nucleotide sequences with IMGT/GENE-DB human TR gene sequences. In a later analysis, CDR3 sequences and most-parsimonious VDJ recombination scenarios were assigned using the TCRdist pipeline. In a later analysis, every TCR beta chain was defined by the combination of its CDR3 amino acid sequence and its V-gene family, and reads without a unique V-gene family were dropped. A later analysis removed 500 to 600 highly shared, low-generation-probability nucleotide sequences to deal with suspected cross-contamination and a sequencing artifact. For each public chain, a later analysis derived a clonal expansion index from normalized ranks of inferred template counts within each repertoire. In a later analysis, generation probabilities were computed using a VDJ recombination model fitted to out-of-frame rearrangements, and the results were checked against IGoR. In a later analysis, hypergeometric tests were used to score TCR-TCR, TCR-HLA and TCR-CMV co-occurrence, with a repertoire-size bias correction applied to TCR pairs. False discovery rates were estimated in a later analysis by permuting HLA or CMV assignments 20 times. In a later analysis, co-occurring TCRs were grouped using DBSCAN, and TCRdist sequence similarity was added for clustering within HLA-allele-positive subsets. Repertoires with fewer than 30,000 or more than 120,000 public chains were left out of co-occurrence clustering, as were four to six repertoires with anomalous nucleotide sharing. The clones in this table, taken by TCRdb from immuneACCESS, are in-frame only. Not every clone is retained; where verified, under half of the shortfall comes from an unresolved V gene, and the cause of the rest is unknown. V and J calls and clone size come straight from that table; D and trimming were deduced from the DNA. In all, the sample holds roughly 140,000 clones, and roughly four fifths of those were seen once. The ten top clones hold 1.3% to 1.5% of the sample.

This entry comes from a study of cytomegalovirus exposure and HLA in healthy donors (dated by TCRdb to about 2017). About the study as a whole: An earlier analysis of several hundred of the donors reported approximately 290 Gb of sequence data and 117 million unique TCR beta sequences from 190 million or so T cells. An early release covering around 630 HLA-typed donors comprised approximately 300 gigabases of sequencing data and around 86 million unique TCR sequences. Of the approximately 400 genotyped donors, around 81% fell in the genetic ancestry cluster associated with self-reported Caucasian donors. The study was designed to test whether signatures of past pathogen exposure could be identified by cataloging public T cell receptors. The study used immunosequencing to profile the T cell repertoires of 666 subjects and linked those repertoires to cytomegalovirus serostatus. A separate validation cohort of over a hundred different subjects was used in addition to the approximately 700-subject first cohort. To predict cytomegalovirus infection status, the study combined high-throughput TCR immunosequencing, statistical association of individual TCRs with disease status, and machine learning. A later analysis re-examined previously published TCR beta repertoires from just over 650 donors and added high-resolution HLA genotyping to investigate patterns of TCR occurrence. The later analysis used no new phenotypic data to find candidate immune exposures, relying instead on TCR beta sequences and their occurrence across donors. In an earlier analysis of more than 550 of the donors, high-throughput TCR beta sequencing was used to judge whether each TCR beta V gene segment behaved as functional or pseudogenic. Alongside the repertoire data, information on donor age, sex, ethnicity and CMV serostatus was compiled. A later genetic analysis used genome-wide SNP genotypes for about 60% of the roughly 700 donors, treating that subset as a discovery cohort. Every repertoire in the discovery cohort had been generated on one and the same sequencing platform. HLA typing covered class I and class II loci at four-digit resolution. Typing coverage differed by locus: A, B, C, DRB1 and DQB1 were typed in roughly 629-630 donors, DQA1 in about 500, DPA1 in 600 to 610, and DPB1 in 472. Roughly five DR-DQ haplotypes were handled as single units for association and clustering because linkage in the cohort was strong. Among about 410 genotyped donors of the cohort, an average of roughly 230,000 unique TCR beta nucleotide sequences was sequenced per donor, of which 15% to 20% were non-productive.

Points the paper makes about the study in general: Specific HLA alleles were associated with 15,000 to 20,000 TCR beta sequences at a false discovery rate of 0.05 in a later analysis. The authors suggested that the approach could potentially be generalized to other disease states and immunological phenotypes. Cytomegalovirus status was reported to be diagnosed by the classifier with high specificity and sensitivity in both the original and validation cohorts. Across donors, most TCR sequences were observed very rarely, whereas some public TCRs were present in many individuals. Because counts were too low, some 17 rarely observed V segments, including chromosome 9 orphons, were left out of the earlier analysis of some 600 of the donors. A cluster of highly shared sequence variants was judged likely to be a technical artifact of the sequencing pipeline. In this cohort, only TCR beta chains were sequenced, and detectable features were limited by the absence of alpha or paired-chain data. Three of the identified cytomegalovirus-associated TCR beta chains were confirmed in vitro to be specific for cytomegalovirus antigens. A later analysis found that HLA-associated TCR beta chains were more clonally expanded and had lower generation probabilities than equally common non-associated chains. When HLA alleles, especially DR and DQ, strongly co-occurred, TCR associations were difficult to assign to individual alleles. Roughly uniform sequencing depth across donors was assumed in presence/absence analyses, although this assumption may not hold. In an earlier analysis of over 550 of the donors, most TCR beta V segments were observed in productive rearrangements about 90% or about 30% of the time, broadly matching IMGT annotations. According to a later analysis, parvovirus B19, influenza, CMV and Epstein-Barr virus appeared linked to several top co-occurrence clusters. For the cohort, immune exposure information was limited to CMV serostatus. Compared with the roughly 710-donor mean, donors in an Asian-associated ancestry cluster had fewer N-insertions in productive TCRs, according to a later genetic analysis. Linkage disequilibrium might explain the correlated functional status among segregating V segments, but an unknown experimental factor could not be ruled out. Most CMV-associated TCR beta chains appeared to be HLA-restricted in a later analysis, and the HLA associations seemed to be driven largely by CMV exposure. Because some donors lacked HLA typing at each locus, the association tests relied only on the typed subset. According to a later analysis, TCR association rates differed among HLA loci, with DRB1 alleles showing the most associated TCRs and HLA-C alleles showing the fewest. A further reported finding was that TCR beta sequences accurately predicted the HLA-A and HLA-B alleles for most subjects in the first cohort. V-gene and J-gene trimming of TCR beta chains was associated with a missense DCLRE1C variant in a later genetic analysis, and the association was replicated in an independent cohort. Because the 87-base-pair reads could not distinguish some IMGT-functional V segments, including TRBV6-2 and TRBV6-3, those segments were excluded. A total of 150 or so TCR beta chains were listed by the study as associated with cytomegalovirus.

The sample taken for sequencing was PBMCs. The chain links TRBV9 with TRBJ2-7; a tentative D match to TRBD2 spans 6 bases. The clonotype comes from a man between 18 and 29 years old in good health and CMV-seronegative. The sequenced DNA: TGTGCCAGCAGCGTAGGCGGGGACCCCCGCGAGCAGTACTTC. It specifies CASSVGGDPREQYF.